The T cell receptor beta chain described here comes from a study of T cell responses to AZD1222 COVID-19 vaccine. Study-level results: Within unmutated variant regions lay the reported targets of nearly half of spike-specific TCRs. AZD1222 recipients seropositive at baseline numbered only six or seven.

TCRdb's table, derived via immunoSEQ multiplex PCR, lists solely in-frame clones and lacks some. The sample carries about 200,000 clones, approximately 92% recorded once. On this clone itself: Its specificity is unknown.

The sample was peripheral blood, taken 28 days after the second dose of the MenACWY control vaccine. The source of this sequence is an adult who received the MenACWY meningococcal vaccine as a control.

The CDR3 protein is CASSLATASPARGYTF. The DNA of the CDR3 is TGTGCCAGCAGCTTAGCCACAGCATCCCCCGCTAGGGGCTACACCTTC. This chain uses TRBV7-2 with TRBJ1-2; D call uncertain. This CDR3 has 16 residues. Germline lookup yields CDR1 SGHTA and CDR2 FQGNSA. The V end lost 0 bases, the J end lost 8 bases, and 19 bases lay between the germline ends.